The T cell receptor beta chain described here comes from a study of T cell repertoires in cytomegalovirus infection. Study overall: CMV infection plus the matching HLA type was flagged by public TCR beta signatures.

V lost 0 bases and J 2 bases, leaving 10 bases between the germline ends. The CDR3 contains 15 residues. The germline CDR1 and CDR2 sequences are MNHEY and SVGEGT. Points on this clonotype: Its antigen is undetermined.

Findings of the study overall: There were HLA-C-restricted CMV-specific TCR beta clonotypes dominating the ex vivo response. There were carriers of CMV plus the relevant HLA, and cumulative public TCR beta family frequency identified them.

One entry per CDR3 protein, called by TCRdb with MiXCR from the reads. This table has 400,000 or so distinct CDR3 sequences, about 33% appearing once. Sequencing was done on a sample of PBMCs. The clonotype comes from a human donor in good health (CMV status not recorded). Some clones in this sample may be carry-over from other donors' samples. The J gene is TRBJ1-1, the V gene TRBV6-2 or TRBV6-3; D ambiguous. The CDR3 here is CASSYSSTPNTEAFF. CDR3 in DNA: TGTGCCAGCAGTTACTCGTCGACACCTAACACTGAAGCTTTCTTT.